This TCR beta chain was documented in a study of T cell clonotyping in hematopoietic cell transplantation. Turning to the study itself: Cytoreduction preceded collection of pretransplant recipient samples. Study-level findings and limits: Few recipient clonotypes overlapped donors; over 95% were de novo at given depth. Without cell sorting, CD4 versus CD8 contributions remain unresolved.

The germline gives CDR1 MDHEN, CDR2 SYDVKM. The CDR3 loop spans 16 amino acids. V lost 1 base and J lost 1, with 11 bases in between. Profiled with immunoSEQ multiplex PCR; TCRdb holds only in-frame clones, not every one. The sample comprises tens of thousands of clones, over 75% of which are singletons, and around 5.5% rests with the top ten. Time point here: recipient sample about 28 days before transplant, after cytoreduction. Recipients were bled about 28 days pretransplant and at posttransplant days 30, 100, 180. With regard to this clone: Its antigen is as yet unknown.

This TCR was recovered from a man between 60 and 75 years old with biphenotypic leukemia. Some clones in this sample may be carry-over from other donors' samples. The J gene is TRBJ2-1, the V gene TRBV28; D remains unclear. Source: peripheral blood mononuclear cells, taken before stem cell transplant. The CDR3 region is CASSLYGFSSYNEQFF. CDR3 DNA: TGTGCCAGCAGTTTATATGGGTTTTCGTCCTACAATGAGCAGTTCTTC.